A single sample is the source of the 17 T cell receptor beta chains below, sequenced in a study of Graves' ophthalmopathy and Graves' hyperthyroidism. Amplification of TCR beta CDR3 regions used RNA transcripts. The library came from an HTBI-primed first-round RT-PCR and a second-round multiplex PCR. TCRdb re-analysed the multiplex PCR reads in MiXCR, keeping a single row per CDR3 protein. Of more than 300,000 distinct CDR3 sequences listed, about 18% are singletons. What was sequenced was peripheral blood. Receptor source: an adult woman with stable Graves' hyperthyroidism.

At least ten counts were recorded for this clonotype. The chain links TRBV10-3 to TRBJ1-1; D gene unclear. V was shortened by 6 bases and J by 3 bases, with 8 bases between the two germline ends. CDR1 is ENHRY and CDR2 is SYGVKD in the germline V gene. The CDR3 covers 12 residues. CDR3 in DNA: TGTGCCATCAGAGACGGATACACTGAAGCTTTCTTT. Protein: CAIRDGYTEAFF.

At least ten counts were recorded for this clonotype. This rearrangement joins TRBV15 to TRBJ2-7; D tentatively fits TRBD1 or TRBD2 (5 bases each). CDR1 and CDR2 from the germline V gene are LNHNV and YYDKDF (reference sequence). The CDR3 totals 14 residues. Trimming removed 5 bases at V and 4 bases at J, with 15 bases between. CDR3 sequence (DNA): TGTGCCACCAGCGACCGGGACGACCCTTACGAGCAGTACTTC. The encoded protein is CATSDRDDPYEQYF. Using reference TRBV15 and TRBJ2-7 for the parts outside the CDR3, the full variable domain is DAMVIQNPRYQVTQFGKPVTLSCSQTLNHNVMYWYQQKSSQAPKLLFHYYDKDFNNEADTPDNFQSRRPNTSFCFLDIRSPGLGDTAMYLCATSDRDDPYEQYFGPGTRLTVT.

This clonotype was picked up many times. J is TRBJ2-4 and V is TRBV28; 7 bases map to TRBD2. CDR1 and CDR2 from the germline V gene are MDHEN and SYDVKM. The CDR3 extends over 14 amino acids. Trimming took 7 bases from V and 7 from J; bases not matched to a gene: 10. As DNA, the CDR3 is TGTGCCAGCACCAATAGCGGGTCCGGGAACATTCAGTACTTC. It yields the protein CASTNSGSGNIQYF.

On this clonotype itself: This may arise from a read error, as a much more abundant clone is one base away. The rearrangement uses TRBV12-3 or TRBV12-4 and TRBJ1-1; D gene ambiguous. The CDR3 has 13 residues. The V end lost 3 bases, the J end lost 1 base, and 6 bases lay between the germline ends. For the CDR3, the DNA is TGTGCCAGCAGTTTTGATCCGAACACTGAAGCTTTCTTT. It codes for CASSFDPNTEAFF.

Turning to this clonotype: No conserved phenylalanine or tryptophan ends this CDR3, so it is likely a read error. The chain employs TRBV6-1 and TRBJ1-1; D remains unclear. V was cut by 8 bases and J by 0 bases, with 10 bases left in between. Germline CDR1 reads MNHNS; CDR2 reads SASEGT. The CDR3 totals 13 residues. Here the CDR3 reads CASYQLMNTEAFV. The DNA for the CDR3 is TGTGCCAGCTATCAGCTAATGAACACTGAAGCTTTCGTT.

This clonotype was detected many times. The rearrangement uses TRBV7-2 and TRBJ2-2; D is perhaps TRBD2 (6 bases). Trimming took 4 bases from V and 5 from J, leaving 17 bases between them. CDR3 length: 16 amino acids. Germline V lookup: CDR1 SGHTA, CDR2 FQGNSA. The CDR3 region has the DNA TGTGCCAGCAGCTCGCGAGCGAGGCTAGCGACCGGGGAGCTGTTTTTT. Residues: CASSSRARLATGELFF.

This clonotype showed up many times. The chain combines TRBV7-2 with TRBJ1-2; no firm D call. CDR3 size: 14 residues. CDR1 is SGHTA, CDR2 FQGNSA, per germline. V gave up 0 bases and J gave up 4 bases, with 9 bases separating them. CDR3 protein: CASSLAAGPYGYTF. The CDR3 coding sequence is TGTGCCAGCAGCTTAGCGGCCGGGCCCTATGGCTACACCTTC.

The V and J genes are TRBV10-2 and TRBJ2-2; D possibly corresponds to TRBD1 (5 bases). The CDR3 runs to 14 residues. Germline loops: CDR1 WSHSY, CDR2 SAAADI. The V end was cut by 9 bases, the J end by 2 bases, with 13 bases between. The CDR3 is CASTRTTNTGELFF. As DNA, the CDR3 is TGCGCCAGTACCCGGACAACCAACACCGGGGAGCTGTTTTTT.

This clonotype was seen ten or more times. The rearrangement joins TRBV19 to TRBJ2-7, with D possibly being TRBD1 or TRBD2 (5 bases each). Germline V gives CDR1 LNHDA, CDR2 SQIVND (reference sequence). The CDR3 contains 14 residues. V lost 5 bases, J lost 2 bases, and 13 bases lay in between. The CDR3 is CASSPGTLTYEQYF. The CDR3, as DNA: TGTGCCAGTAGTCCGGGGACCTTAACCTACGAGCAGTACTTC.

This clonotype was detected many times. The genes are TRBV7-2 and TRBJ2-6; D might be TRBD1 (5 bases). CDR3 size: 15 residues. Trimming removed 2 bases from V and 4 bases from J, with 9 bases in between. In germline, CDR1 is SGHTA, CDR2 FQGNSA. CDR3 nucleotides: TGTGCCAGCAGCTTACAGGGCCCCGGGGCCAACGTCCTGACTTTC. Encoded protein: CASSLQGPGANVLTF.

The J gene is TRBJ2-4, the V gene TRBV28; D remains unclear. Looked up from germline, CDR1 is MDHEN and CDR2 is SYDVKM. The CDR3 runs 14 residues. Trimming left V 6 bases short and J 7 bases short, with 16 bases between. CDR3 sequence: CASSEERIRNIQYF. In nucleotides, the CDR3 is TGTGCCAGCAGCGAGGAAAGGATCCGGAACATTCAGTACTTC.

For this clonotype: This may arise from a read error, as a much more abundant clone is one base away. The CDR3 ends on some other residue instead of the conserved phenylalanine or tryptophan, so this is likely a read error. The CDR3 DNA is TGTGCCAGTAGTCCCCACAGGGGCACTGAAGCTTTCTTG. Its protein is CASSPHRGTEAFL. This chain uses TRBV19 with TRBJ1-1, with 7 bases matching TRBD1. The CDR3 runs 13 residues. V gave up 5 bases and J gave up 4 bases; unmatched junction bases: 4. Germline CDR1 LNHDA, CDR2 SQIVND (reference sequence).

This clonotype was counted at least ten times. The chain employs TRBV9 and TRBJ2-2; a weak D match, TRBD1 (6 bases). Trimming stripped 2 bases from V and 1 base from J, with 9 bases between. The CDR3 has 15 amino acids. Per germline, CDR1 SGDLS and CDR2 YYNGEE. The CDR3 DNA reads TGTGCCAGCAGCGTTAGACAGGAGAACACCGGGGAGCTGTTTTTT. Protein: CASSVRQENTGELFF.

The V and J genes are TRBV6-5 and TRBJ2-5; 9 positions agree with TRBD2. Trimming removed 3 bases from V and 5 bases from J; junction bases left unmatched: 7. This CDR3 has 15 amino acids. CDR1 MNHEY and CDR2 SVGAGI come from the germline V gene. The CDR3 sequence: CASSYGRAGGETQYF. The CDR3 region has the DNA TGTGCCAGCAGTTATGGGCGAGCGGGGGGCGAGACCCAGTACTTC.

The rearrangement links TRBV12-3 or TRBV12-4 to TRBJ2-3, with D possibly TRBD2 on 5 matching bases. Deletions cut 2 bases from V and 4 bases from J, with 10 bases between. The CDR3 loop spans 14 amino acids. Written as DNA, the CDR3 is TGTGCCAGCAGTTTAAGGACTCAGGCAGATACGCAGTATTTT. Translated: CASSLRTQADTQYF.

There are many counts of this clonotype. J is TRBJ2-7 and V is TRBV5-1; 9 bases agree with TRBD1. The germline CDR1 and CDR2 sequences are SGHRS and YFSETQ. The CDR3 runs to 15 residues. V trimming: 4 bases; J trimming: 4 bases; junction bases outside the gene matches: 9. The CDR3 DNA sequence: TGCGCCAGCAGCCCCCGGACAGGGGTTGGGTACGAGCAGTACTTC. Its translation: CASSPRTGVGYEQYF.

This clonotype was seen more than once but under ten times. V usage is TRBV6-1 and J usage is TRBJ2-7, with TRBD2 identical over 7 bases. V was pared by 4 bases and J by 4 bases, with 7 bases of the junction left unmatched. CDR1 is MNHNS, CDR2 SASEGT, per germline. This CDR3 spans 14 amino acids. CDR3 residues: CASSAAGEVYEQYF. The CDR3 nucleotides read TGTGCCAGCAGTGCGGCGGGGGAGGTATACGAGCAGTACTTC.